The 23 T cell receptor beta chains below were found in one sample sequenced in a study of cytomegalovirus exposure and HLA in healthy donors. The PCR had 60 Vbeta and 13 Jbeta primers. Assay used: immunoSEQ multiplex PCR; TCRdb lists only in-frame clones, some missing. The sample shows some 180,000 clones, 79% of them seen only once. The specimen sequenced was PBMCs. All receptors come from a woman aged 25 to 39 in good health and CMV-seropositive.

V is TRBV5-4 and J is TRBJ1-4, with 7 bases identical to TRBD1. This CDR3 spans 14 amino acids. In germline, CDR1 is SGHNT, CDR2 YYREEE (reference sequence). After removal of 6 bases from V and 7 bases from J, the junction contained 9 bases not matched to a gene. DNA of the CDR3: TGTGCCAGCACTAAACAGGGGTTAGGTGAAAAACTGTTTTTT. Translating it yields CASTKQGLGEKLFF.

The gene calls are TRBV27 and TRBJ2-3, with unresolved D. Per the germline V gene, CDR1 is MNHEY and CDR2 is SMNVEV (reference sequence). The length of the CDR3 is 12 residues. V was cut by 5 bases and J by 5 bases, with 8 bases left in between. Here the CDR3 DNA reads TGTGCCAGCAGTCACCGGAGAGATACGCAGTATTTT. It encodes CASSHRRDTQYF.

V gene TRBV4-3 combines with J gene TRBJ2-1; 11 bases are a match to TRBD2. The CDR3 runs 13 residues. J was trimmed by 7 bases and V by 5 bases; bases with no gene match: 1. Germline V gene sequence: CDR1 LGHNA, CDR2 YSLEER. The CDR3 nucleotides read TGCGCCAGCAGCACTAGCGGGGGTAATGAGCAGTTCTTC. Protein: CASSTSGGNEQFF.

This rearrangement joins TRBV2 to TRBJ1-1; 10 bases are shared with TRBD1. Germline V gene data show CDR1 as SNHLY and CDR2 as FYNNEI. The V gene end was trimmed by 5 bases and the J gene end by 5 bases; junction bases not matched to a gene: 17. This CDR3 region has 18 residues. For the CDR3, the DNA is TGTGCCAGCAGTCTCAGACAGGGGGCCCTCTTCTGGGGTACTGAAGCTTTCTTT. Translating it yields CASSLRQGALFWGTEAFF.

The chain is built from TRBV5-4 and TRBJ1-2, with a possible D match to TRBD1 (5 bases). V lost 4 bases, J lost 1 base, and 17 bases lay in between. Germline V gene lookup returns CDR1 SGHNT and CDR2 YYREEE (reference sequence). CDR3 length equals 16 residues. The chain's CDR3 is CASSAIPGGYNYGYTF. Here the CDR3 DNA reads TGTGCCAGCAGCGCAATCCCGGGGGGGTATAACTATGGCTACACCTTC.

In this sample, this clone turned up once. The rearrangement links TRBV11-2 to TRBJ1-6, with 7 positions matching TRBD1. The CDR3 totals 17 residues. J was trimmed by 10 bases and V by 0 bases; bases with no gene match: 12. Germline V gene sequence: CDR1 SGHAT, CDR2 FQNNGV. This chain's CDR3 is CASSLDPLRDRGSPLHF. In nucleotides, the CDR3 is TGTGCCAGCAGCTTAGACCCACTTAGGGACAGAGGCTCACCCCTCCACTTT. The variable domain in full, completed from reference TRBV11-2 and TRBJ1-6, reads EAGVAQSPRYKIIEKRQSVAFWCNPISGHATLYWYQQILGQGPKLLIQFQNNGVVDDSQLPKDRFSAERLKGVDSTLKIQPAKLEDSAVYLCASSLDPLRDRGSPLHFGNGTRLTVT.

The DNA of the CDR3 is TGTGCCAGCAGTTTGGTGGGGGCCTCCAATGAGCAGTTCTTC. The encoded protein is CASSLVGASNEQFF. V is TRBV27 and J is TRBJ2-1; perhaps TRBD1 as D (6 bases). Trimming took off 3 bases at V and 6 bases at J, with 12 bases between the two ends. This CDR3 has 14 residues. CDR1 and CDR2 (germline): MNHEY, SMNVEV (reference sequence).

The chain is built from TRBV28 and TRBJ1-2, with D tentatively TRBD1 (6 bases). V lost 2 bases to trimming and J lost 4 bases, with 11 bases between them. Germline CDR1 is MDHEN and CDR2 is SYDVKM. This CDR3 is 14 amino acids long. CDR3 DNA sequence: TGTGCCAGCAGTTTACCCGGACAGTTCTATGGCTACACCTTC. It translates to CASSLPGQFYGYTF.

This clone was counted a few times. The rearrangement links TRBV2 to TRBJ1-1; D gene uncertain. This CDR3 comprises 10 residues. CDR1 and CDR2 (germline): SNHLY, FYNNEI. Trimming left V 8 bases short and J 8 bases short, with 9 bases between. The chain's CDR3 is CASPREEAFF. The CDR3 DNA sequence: TGTGCCAGCCCACGGGAGGAAGCTTTCTTT.

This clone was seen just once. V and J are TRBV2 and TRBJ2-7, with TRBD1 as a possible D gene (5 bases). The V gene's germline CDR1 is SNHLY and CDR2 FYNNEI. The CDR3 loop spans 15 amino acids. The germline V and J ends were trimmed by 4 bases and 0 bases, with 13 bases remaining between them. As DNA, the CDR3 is TGTGCCAGCAGTGGGGGCTTCGACATCTCCTACGAGCAGTACTTC. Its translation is CASSGGFDISYEQYF.

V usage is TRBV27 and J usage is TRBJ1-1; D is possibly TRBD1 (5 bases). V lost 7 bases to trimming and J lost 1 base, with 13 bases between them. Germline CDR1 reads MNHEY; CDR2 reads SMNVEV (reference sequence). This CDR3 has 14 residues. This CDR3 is CASKYGHQNTEAFF. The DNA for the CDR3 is TGTGCCAGCAAGTACGGACACCAGAACACTGAAGCTTTCTTT.

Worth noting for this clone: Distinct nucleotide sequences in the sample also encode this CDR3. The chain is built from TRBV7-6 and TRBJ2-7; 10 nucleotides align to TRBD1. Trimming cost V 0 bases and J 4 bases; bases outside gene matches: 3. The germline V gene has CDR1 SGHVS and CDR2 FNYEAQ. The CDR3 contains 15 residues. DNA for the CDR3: TGTGCCAGCAGCTTAGCGGGGACAGGGGCGTACGAGCAGTACTTC. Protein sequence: CASSLAGTGAYEQYF.

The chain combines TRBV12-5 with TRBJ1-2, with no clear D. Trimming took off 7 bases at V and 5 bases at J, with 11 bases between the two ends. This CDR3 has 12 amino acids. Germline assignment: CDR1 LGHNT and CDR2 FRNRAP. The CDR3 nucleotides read TGTGCTAGTGCTCATTCTGCGTATGGCTACACCTTC. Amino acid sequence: CASAHSAYGYTF.

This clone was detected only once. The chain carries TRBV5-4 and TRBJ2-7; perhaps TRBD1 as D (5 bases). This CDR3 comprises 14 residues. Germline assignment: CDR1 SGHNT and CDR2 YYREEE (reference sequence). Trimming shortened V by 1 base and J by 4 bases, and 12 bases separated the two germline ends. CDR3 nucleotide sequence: TGTGCCAGCAGCTTGATAGATGGGGCGTACGAGCAGTACTTC. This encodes CASSLIDGAYEQYF.

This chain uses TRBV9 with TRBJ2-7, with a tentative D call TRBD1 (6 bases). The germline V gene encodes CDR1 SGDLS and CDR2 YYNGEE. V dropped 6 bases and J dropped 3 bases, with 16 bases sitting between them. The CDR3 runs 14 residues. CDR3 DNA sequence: TGTGCCAGCATCCTCCAGCCGGGACACTACGAGCAGTACTTC. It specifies CASILQPGHYEQYF.

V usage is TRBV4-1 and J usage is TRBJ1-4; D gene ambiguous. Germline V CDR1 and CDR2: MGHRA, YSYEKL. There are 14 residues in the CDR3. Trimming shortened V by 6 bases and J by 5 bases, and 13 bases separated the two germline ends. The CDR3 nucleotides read TGCGCCAGCAGAGCGGCCGGAAGAAATGAAAAACTGTTTTTT. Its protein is CASRAAGRNEKLFF.

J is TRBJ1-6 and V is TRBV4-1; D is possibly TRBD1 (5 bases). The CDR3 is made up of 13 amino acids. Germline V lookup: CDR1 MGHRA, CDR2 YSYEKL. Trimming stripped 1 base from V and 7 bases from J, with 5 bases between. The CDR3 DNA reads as TGCGCCAGCAGCCAAGGACAGAATTCACCCCTCCACTTT. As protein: CASSQGQNSPLHF.

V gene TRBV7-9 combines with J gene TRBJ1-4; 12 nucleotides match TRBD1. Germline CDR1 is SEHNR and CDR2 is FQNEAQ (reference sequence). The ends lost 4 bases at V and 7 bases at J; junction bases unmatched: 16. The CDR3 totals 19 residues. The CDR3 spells CASSSQPGQGASSSEKLFF. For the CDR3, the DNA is TGTGCCAGCAGCTCCCAACCGGGACAGGGGGCGAGTTCGAGTGAAAAACTGTTTTTT.

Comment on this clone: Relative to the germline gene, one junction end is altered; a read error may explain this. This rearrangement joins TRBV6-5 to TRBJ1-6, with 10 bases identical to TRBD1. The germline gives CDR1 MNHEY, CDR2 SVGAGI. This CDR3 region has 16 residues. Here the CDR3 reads CASTYPRDRGGSPLHF. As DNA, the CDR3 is TGTGCCAGCACTTACCCCCGGGACAGGGGCGGATCACCCCTCCACTTT.

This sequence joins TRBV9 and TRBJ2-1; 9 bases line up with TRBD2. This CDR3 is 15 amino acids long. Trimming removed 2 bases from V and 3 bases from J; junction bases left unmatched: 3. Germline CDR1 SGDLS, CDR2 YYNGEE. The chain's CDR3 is CASSVRAGGYNEQFF. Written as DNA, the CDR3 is TGTGCCAGCAGCGTCAGAGCGGGGGGCTACAATGAGCAGTTCTTC.

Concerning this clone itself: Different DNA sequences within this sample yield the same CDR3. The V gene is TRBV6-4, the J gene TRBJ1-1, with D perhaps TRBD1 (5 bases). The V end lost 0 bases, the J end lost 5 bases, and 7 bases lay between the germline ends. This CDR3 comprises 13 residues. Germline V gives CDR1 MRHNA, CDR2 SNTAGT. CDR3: CASSDSPGTEAFF. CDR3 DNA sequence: TGTGCCAGCAGTGACTCCCCAGGGACTGAAGCTTTCTTT.

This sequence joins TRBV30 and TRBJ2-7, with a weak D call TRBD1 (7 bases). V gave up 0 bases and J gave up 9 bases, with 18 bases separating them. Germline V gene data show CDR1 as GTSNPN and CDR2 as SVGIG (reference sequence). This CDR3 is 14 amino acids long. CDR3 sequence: CAWSVGPGGLRQYF. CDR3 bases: TGTGCCTGGAGTGTGGGCCCAGGGGGGCTCAGGCAGTACTTC.

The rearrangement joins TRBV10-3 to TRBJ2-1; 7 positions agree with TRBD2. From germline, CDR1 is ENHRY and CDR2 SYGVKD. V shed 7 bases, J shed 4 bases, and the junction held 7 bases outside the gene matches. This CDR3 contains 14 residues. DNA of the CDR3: TGTGCCATCATGCCTAGCGGTTTATACAATGAGCAGTTCTTC. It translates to CAIMPSGLYNEQFF.